These 21 T cell receptor beta chains were all obtained from the same sample, sequenced in a study of T cell repertoires in cytomegalovirus infection. TCRdb reprocessed the reads with MiXCR, giving one entry per CDR3 protein. The sample contains 250,000 or so distinct CDR3 sequences, over 15% of which appear only once. Input material: CD8+ T cells from PBMCs. The receptors come from a human donor in good health (CMV status not recorded). Some clones in this sample may be carry-over from other donors' samples.

This clonotype was detected ten times or more. This chain joins TRBV4-1 and TRBJ2-7, with 8 bases lining up with TRBD1. Germline trimming cut 4 bases from V and 5 bases from J; bases unmatched to any gene: 10. Germline CDR1 is MGHRA and CDR2 is YSYEKL. CDR3 length: 15 residues. The CDR3 here is CASSRTGQESHEQYF. The CDR3 DNA reads as TGCGCCAGCAGCCGGACGGGACAGGAGTCCCACGAGCAGTACTTC.

The rearrangement uses TRBV20-1 and TRBJ2-1; 8 bases are a match to TRBD2. This CDR3 is built from 14 residues. Germline CDR1 reads DFQATT; CDR2 reads SNEGSKA (reference sequence). The junction had 7 bases not matched to a gene; V was cut back by 5 bases and J by 4 bases. The CDR3 region is CSARGGPVYNEQFF. The CDR3 DNA reads TGCAGTGCTCGCGGGGGGCCCGTTTACAATGAGCAGTTCTTC.

The gene calls are TRBV12-3 or TRBV12-4 and TRBJ2-7; D call uncertain. Deletions cut 5 bases from V and 0 bases from J, with 14 bases between. CDR3 size: 15 residues. DNA of the CDR3: TGTGCCAGCAGTGCAACCTCGTTCTTCTCCTACGAGCAGTACTTC. Its translation: CASSATSFFSYEQYF.

The V gene is TRBV20-1, the J gene TRBJ2-7; D is ambiguous. The CDR3 length is 15 residues. Trimming took 0 bases from V and 1 from J, leaving 13 bases between them. Germline loops: CDR1 DFQATT, CDR2 SNEGSKA (reference sequence). The CDR3 protein is CSARDLTEPSYEQYF. The CDR3 DNA sequence: TGCAGTGCTAGAGATCTCACCGAGCCTTCCTACGAGCAGTACTTC.

V and J are TRBV25-1 and TRBJ2-7; D assignment may be TRBD1 or TRBD2 (5 bases each). Trimming left V 5 bases short and J 3 bases short, with 20 bases between. Germline-derived CDR1 and CDR2 are MGHDK and SYGVNS. This CDR3 has 16 residues. DNA of the CDR3: TGTGCCAGCAGTAACCCTACCGGGACCGCACTCTACGAGCAGTACTTC. Protein product: CASSNPTGTALYEQYF.

Many counts were recorded for this clonotype. CDR3 in amino acids: CASNHRDRSTDTQYF. The CDR3 DNA follows: TGTGCCAGCAACCACCGGGACAGAAGCACAGATACGCAGTATTTT. This chain joins TRBV7-6 and TRBJ2-3; 7 bases match TRBD1. Germline V gives CDR1 SGHVS, CDR2 FNYEAQ. The CDR3 spans 15 residues. V dropped 7 bases and J dropped 0; count of bases not matched to a gene: 7.

V gene TRBV12-3 or TRBV12-4 combines with J gene TRBJ1-1; 9 bases align to TRBD1. The CDR3 spans 14 residues. Unmatched junction bases numbered 6, after V lost 6 bases and J lost 4 bases. The CDR3 DNA follows: TGTGCCAGCAGCTCACAGGGGGCGACCACTGAAGCTTTCTTT. Protein: CASSSQGATTEAFF.

This clonotype has more than one count but fewer than ten. The chain couples TRBV20-1 to TRBJ1-2; D not certain. Per germline, CDR1 DFQATT and CDR2 SNEGSKA (reference sequence). The CDR3 length is 14 residues. Trimming left V 0 bases short and J 4 bases short, with 12 bases between. The CDR3 reads CSARDLGEGYGYTF. CDR3 in DNA: TGCAGTGCTAGAGATCTGGGCGAGGGCTATGGCTACACCTTC.

This clonotype has at least ten counts. The chain carries TRBV7-8 and TRBJ1-5; a possible D gene is TRBD1 (6 bases). Germline CDR1 SGHVS, CDR2 FQNEAQ. CDR3 length equals 15 residues. Deletions cut 0 bases from V and 5 bases from J, with 11 bases between. As DNA, the CDR3 is TGTGCCAGCAGCTTAGCGGCAGGGGAGGATCAGCCCCAGCATTTT. This translates into CASSLAAGEDQPQHF.

V gene TRBV29-1 combines with J gene TRBJ2-3, with 8 bases lining up with TRBD1. CDR1 and CDR2 (germline): SQVTM, ANQGSEA. The CDR3 consists of 17 residues. Trimming removed 1 base from V and 6 bases from J; junction bases left unmatched: 15. The CDR3 loop is CSVEGLTGVTRRDTQYF. The CDR3 nucleotides read TGCAGCGTTGAAGGGCTGACAGGGGTGACTCGAAGGGATACGCAGTATTTT.

Remarks on this clonotype: A much larger clone differs from this one at a single base, so this may be a read error. The V and J genes are TRBV28 and TRBJ2-7, with a tentative D call TRBD1 (6 bases). CDR1 is MDHEN and CDR2 is SYDVKM in the germline V gene. This CDR3 has 14 residues. This chain's CDR3 is CASEEQGFSYEQNF. The CDR3 DNA follows: TGTGCCAGCGAGGAACAGGGATTTTCCTACGAGCAGAACTTC.

The CDR3 here is CASSQDNVGSYYGYTF. The DNA for the CDR3 is TGTGCCAGCAGCCAAGATAACGTCGGGTCGTACTATGGCTACACCTTC. The chain couples TRBV14 to TRBJ1-2; no clear D gene. Germline V gene lookup returns CDR1 SGHDN and CDR2 FVKESK. The CDR3 runs to 16 residues. The V end was cut by 0 bases, the J end by 3 bases, with 14 bases between. Drawing the rest from reference TRBV14 and TRBJ1-2, the complete variable domain is EAGVTQFPSHSVIEKGQTVTLRCDPISGHDNLYWYRRVMGKEIKFLLHFVKESKQDESGMPNNRFLAERTGGTYSTLKVQPAELEDSGVYFCASSQDNVGSYYGYTFGSGTRLTVV.

This clonotype was picked up many times. This rearrangement joins TRBV7-8 to TRBJ2-2; D perhaps matches TRBD2 (6 bases). Germline V lookup: CDR1 SGHVS, CDR2 FQNEAQ. The CDR3 covers 16 residues. V shed 6 bases and J shed 3 bases, with 17 bases lying between them. CDR3 protein: CASSFLGGFDTGELFF. The CDR3 DNA is TGTGCCAGCAGTTTCCTCGGGGGTTTTGACACCGGGGAGCTGTTTTTT.

Ten or more counts support this clonotype. The V gene is TRBV7-6, the J gene TRBJ2-1; D remains unclear. The CDR3 extends over 17 amino acids. Germline CDR1 SGHVS, CDR2 FNYEAQ. The V and J ends lost 1 base and 0 bases respectively, with 13 bases between them. The CDR3 nucleotides are TGTGCCAGCAGCTTAGAATCTCCCCGAAGCTCCTACAATGAGCAGTTCTTC. It specifies CASSLESPRSSYNEQFF.

This clonotype was observed a handful of times. The rearrangement uses TRBV5-1 and TRBJ2-1; D not resolved. Trimming took 1 base from V and 4 from J, leaving 12 bases between them. The CDR3 has 15 amino acids. In germline, CDR1 is SGHRS, CDR2 YFSETQ. CDR3 amino acids: CASSLISGSYNEQFF. The CDR3 DNA follows: TGCGCCAGCAGCTTGATTTCAGGTAGTTACAATGAGCAGTTCTTC.

The chain links TRBV13 to TRBJ1-1; tentative D call: TRBD1 (5 bases). In germline, CDR1 is PRHDT, CDR2 FYEKMQ (reference sequence). V dropped 2 bases and J dropped 7 bases, with 11 bases sitting between them. The CDR3 is made up of 13 amino acids. The CDR3 protein is CASSLRQTDEAFF. CDR3 coding DNA: TGTGCCAGCAGCTTAAGACAGACAGATGAAGCTTTCTTT. The whole variable domain, filled in from reference TRBV13 and TRBJ1-1, reads AAGVIQSPRHLIKEKRETATLKCYPIPRHDTVYWYQQGPGQDPQFLISFYEKMQSDKGSIPDRFSAQQFSDYHSELNMSSLELGDSALYFCASSLRQTDEAFFGQGTRLTVV.

The rearrangement uses TRBV5-1 and TRBJ2-7, with 7 bases lining up with TRBD1. The CDR3 sequence is 15 residues long. Germline trimming cut 7 bases from V and 0 bases from J; bases unmatched to any gene: 10. The germline V gene has CDR1 SGHRS and CDR2 YFSETQ. In nucleotides, the CDR3 is TGCGCCAGCTTTAAAGGTCCAGGGGGCTCCTACGAGCAGTACTTC. It specifies CASFKGPGGSYEQYF.

This clonotype has more than one count but fewer than ten. The chain links TRBV12-3 or TRBV12-4 to TRBJ2-7; no reliable D call. V was trimmed by 6 bases and J by 1 base, leaving 13 bases between them. The CDR3 extends over 14 amino acids. The chain's CDR3 is CASSRVGLSYEQYF. CDR3 sequence (DNA): TGTGCCAGCAGCCGAGTGGGTCTTTCCTACGAGCAGTACTTC.

This clonotype was counted a few times. The chain recombines TRBV7-3 with TRBJ2-2; 10 positions agree with TRBD1. Germline V gene sequence: CDR1 SGHTA, CDR2 FQGTGA. This CDR3 comprises 18 residues. Trimming removed 2 bases from V and 6 bases from J; junction bases left unmatched: 12. The CDR3 is CASSLRPRDRGNPGELFF. DNA for the CDR3: TGTGCCAGCAGCTTACGACCCCGGGACAGGGGTAATCCCGGGGAGCTGTTTTTT.

This clonotype was seen more than once but under ten times. The chain carries TRBV20-1 and TRBJ1-6; 9 positions agree with TRBD1. Germline lookup yields CDR1 DFQATT and CDR2 SNEGSKA (reference sequence). This CDR3 contains 15 residues. The ends lost 1 base at V and 7 bases at J; junction bases unmatched: 5. The CDR3 nucleotides read TGCAGTGCTAGAGTTCCGGGACAGGGCAATTCACCCCTCCACTTT. It translates to CSARVPGQGNSPLHF.

With regard to this clonotype: A much larger clone lies one base from this, so it may be a read error. The chain couples TRBV7-4 to TRBJ2-5, with 12 bases identical to TRBD1. Germline V lookup: CDR1 SGHVT, CDR2 SQSDAQ. There are 16 residues in the CDR3. CDR3 in amino acids: CASSSGDRGRPESQYF. The CDR3 DNA is TGTGCCAGCAGCTCAGGGGACAGGGGGCGCCCAGAGTCCCAGTACTTC.